This T cell receptor (beta chain) was obtained from a study of shared clonotypes between healthy human individuals. Genomic DNA of every subset was divided equally among multiple immunoSEQ plates. Ten immunoSEQ deep assay plates were used by the authors to sequence unsorted PBMC DNA. Here immunoSEQ multiplex PCR was the method, and the copy in TCRdb shows in-frame clones only, minus some. The sample records about 490,000 clones, over 60% being singletons. Of note for this clone: The target antigen is unknown.

Looked up from germline, CDR1 is MDHEN and CDR2 is SYDVKM. The CDR3 contains 14 residues. With V trimmed by 6 bases and J by 10 bases, 12 bases remained unmatched. Only Caucasian adults living in Nashville, Tennessee served as donors. Broader study findings: With few donors, the genetic and exposure-history diversity represented was limited.

The sequenced sample consisted of PBMCs. The sequence derives from a woman in her forties in good health. Some clones in this sample may be carry-over from other donors' samples. The V gene is TRBV28, the J gene TRBJ1-5, with 7 positions matching TRBD1. Here the CDR3 reads CASSRRDSGFPQHF. In DNA form, the CDR3 reads TGTGCCAGCAGCAGACGGGACAGCGGTTTCCCCCAGCATTTT. Full variable domain (rest looked up from reference TRBV28 and TRBJ1-5): DVKVTQSSRYLVKRTGEKVFLECVQDMDHENMFWYRQDPGLGLRLIYFSYDVKMKEKGDIPEGYSVSREKKERFSLILESASTNQTSMYLCASSRRDSGFPQHFGDGTRLSIL.